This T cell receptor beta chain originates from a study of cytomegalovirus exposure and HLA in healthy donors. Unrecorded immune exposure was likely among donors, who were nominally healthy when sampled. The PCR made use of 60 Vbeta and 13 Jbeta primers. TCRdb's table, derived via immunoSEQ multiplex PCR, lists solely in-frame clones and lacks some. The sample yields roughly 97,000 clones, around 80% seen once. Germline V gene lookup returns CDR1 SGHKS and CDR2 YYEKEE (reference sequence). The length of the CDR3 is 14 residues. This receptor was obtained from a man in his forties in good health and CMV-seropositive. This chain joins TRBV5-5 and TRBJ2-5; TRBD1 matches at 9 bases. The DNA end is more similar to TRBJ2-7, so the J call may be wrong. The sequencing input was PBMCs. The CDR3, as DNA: TGTGCCAGCAGTTTAGGGACAGGGCTGTACGAGCAGTACTTC. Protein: CASSLGTGLYEQYF.